The clone carrying this T cell receptor beta chain occurred many times. Germline V gene data show CDR1 as SGHDT and CDR2 as YYEEEE. This CDR3 contains 15 residues. J lost 8 bases, V lost 4 bases, and 10 bases had no gene match. This entry comes from a study of blood T cell repertoires in COVID-19. Study in general: Sources were T cells, B-cell-depleted T cells, or PBMCs; the material itself was cDNA or gDNA.

Clinical history reported by participants formed the basis on which cohorts were assigned. Profiling relied on immunoSEQ multiplex PCR, and the TCRdb table lists in-frame clones only, not all of them. Of approximately 200,000 clones detected, 80% to 90% appear once; the ten largest clones hold about an eighth. Sequenced: PBMCs or T cells enriched from blood (not recorded which). The J gene is TRBJ1-4, the V gene TRBV5-6; 8 nucleotides agree with TRBD1. This clonotype was obtained from a man between 35 and 55 years old who had recovered from COVID-19. CDR3 DNA: TGTGCCAGCAGCCCGGCGGGGACAGGCCGAGAAAAACTGTTTTTT. Translating it yields CASSPAGTGREKLFF.